The present TCR beta chain was sequenced within a study of cytomegalovirus exposure and HLA in healthy donors. Primers: 60 Vbeta forward and 13 Jbeta reverse. The repertoire was sequenced with immunoSEQ multiplex PCR; TCRdb's copy has only in-frame clones and lacks some. The specimen's table records roughly 120,000 clones. Points from the study as a whole: Across donors, presence/absence analyses took sequencing depth to be roughly uniform. After further analysis at a later stage, 16,951 TCR beta sequences were associated with HLA alleles at 0.05 false discovery rate. Listed as cytomegalovirus-associated were 150 or so TCR beta chains. In terms of immune exposure information, only CMV serostatus was available.

This CDR3 has 13 amino acids. V was pared by 3 bases and J by 1 base, with 7 bases between. Germline CDR1 reads SGDLS; CDR2 reads YYNGEE. Of note for this clone: Its target is unknown.

Sequencing was carried out using PBMCs. The chain combines TRBV9 with TRBJ1-1; no clear D. This receptor was identified in a man aged 30 to 45 in good health and CMV-seronegative. CDR3 in amino acids: CASSAYGNTEAFF. The CDR3 DNA reads as TGTGCCAGCAGCGCCTACGGGAACACTGAAGCTTTCTTT.